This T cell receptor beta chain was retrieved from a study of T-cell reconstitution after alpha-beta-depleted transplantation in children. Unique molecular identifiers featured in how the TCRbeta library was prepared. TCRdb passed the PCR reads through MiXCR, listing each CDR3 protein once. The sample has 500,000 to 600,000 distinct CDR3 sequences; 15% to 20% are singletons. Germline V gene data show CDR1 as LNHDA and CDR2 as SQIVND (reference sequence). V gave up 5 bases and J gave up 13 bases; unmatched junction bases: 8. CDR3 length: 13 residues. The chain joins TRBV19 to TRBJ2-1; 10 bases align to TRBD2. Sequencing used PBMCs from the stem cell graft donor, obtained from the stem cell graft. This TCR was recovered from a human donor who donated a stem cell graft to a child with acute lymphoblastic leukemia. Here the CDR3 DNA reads TGTGCCAGTAGTGGAGTAGCGGGAGGTGACCAGTTCTTC. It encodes CASSGVAGGDQFF.